The present TCR beta chain was sequenced within a study of Ad26.COV2.S vaccination and SARS-CoV-2 variants (dated by TCRdb to about 2021). Regarding the study in general: Donors in the vaccine arm were drawn from COV1001, a phase I-IIa trial of Ad26.COV2.S in healthy adults that was multicentre, randomized, double-blind and placebo-controlled. A total of some 30 samples were included in the TCR-sequenced set, comprising about 20 Ad26.COV2.S vaccine recipients, 5 placebo recipients and 8 SARS-CoV-2 convalescent individuals. Investigators did not know the trial group allocation while performing experiments and assessing outcomes. Ad26.COV2.S was administered intramuscularly at a dose of 5x10^10 or 1x10^11 viral particles, either as one shot or as two shots given 56 days apart. Participants in the trial were split at random into five groups of five each, receiving low-dose or high-dose Ad26.COV2.S once or twice, or else placebo on both occasions. TCRbeta repertoire sequencing served as the tool for gauging how specific and how broad the SARS-CoV-2-reactive T cell receptors were following Ad26.COV2.S vaccination.

The immunoSEQ Assay was used to sequence TCRbeta CDR3 regions. After extraction, genomic DNA underwent amplification by bias-controlled multiplex PCR, followed by high-throughput sequencing. The authors' analysis ran thus. To quantify the absolute abundance of every unique TCRbeta CDR3 region, sequences were collapsed and filtered. T cell fraction was estimated by normalization of TCRbeta template counts to usable DNA, with usable DNA being measured through amplification of reference genes present in all nucleated cells. Repertoire TCRs were annotated as SARS-CoV-2-specific by exact matching of V gene, CDR3 amino acid sequence and J gene to a known reactive TCR set. The reference SARS-CoV-2 TCR set was derived from MIRA and filtered for enrichment in COVID-19-positive ImmuneCODE repertoires, a step that removed public or cross-reactive TCRs. Using the MIRA antigens, annotated TCRs were further analysed by specific ORF or by position within an ORF. Breadth was defined as the number of annotated unique rearrangements divided by the total number of unique productive rearrangements, and depth was defined as the summed frequency of the annotated unique rearrangements. TCR breadth was compared between groups using two-sided Wilcoxon rank-sum tests. The table was pulled from immuneACCESS by TCRdb, which kept in-frame rearrangements only. Such tables lose some clones; where checked, under half of the loss comes from unresolved V genes, and the rest has no known cause. V, J and clone size were drawn from that table, and D and trimming were deduced from the DNA. This sample lists a few hundred thousand clones; 88% were detected once. The top ten clonotypes cover 3.6% of the sample.

What the study reported, not specific to this receptor: Compared with placebo recipients, Ad26.COV2.S recipients showed higher spike-specific TCR breadth (P = 0.0014). The study was not powered to compare responses between vaccine doses or regimens. Comparable non-spike TCR breadth was observed between vaccine and placebo recipients, consistent with only spike being contained in the vaccine. After vaccination, spike-specific CD8+ and CD4+ T cell responses were reported to show substantial breadth. According to the authors, total T cell responses may have been underestimated by the TCR breadth and depth analyses.

Sample treatment or condition, as interpreted from the label and publication: roughly 18 received Ad26.COV2.S at low or high dose, single or two shots; 5 received placebo; per-sample allocation not given. For vaccine and placebo recipients, repertoires were sequenced using samples collected on day 63 after the first injection. Between 29 July and 7 August 2020, Cohort 1b enrolled around 24 adults aged 18-55 years at one site in Boston, USA. As a vaccine, Ad26.COV2.S was a replication-incompetent adenovirus type 26 vector that expressed a prefusion-stabilized SARS-CoV-2 spike protein derived from the original Wuhan strain. With respect to this clone: Its antigen target is currently unknown. No quality values exist for individual bases; no much larger clone is one base distant.

There are 12 amino acids in the CDR3, from cysteine to phenylalanine inclusive. Only CDR3 DNA remains: 36 bases, in frame from the first base. Via the germline V gene, CDR1 is SGHTA and CDR2 FQGNSA. The junction shows trimming of 4 bases on V and 10 bases on J, plus 11 bases between the germline ends. The TCR sequence derives from a person between 18 and 65 years old who received the Ad26.COV2.S COVID-19 vaccine or a placebo. Sequencing used peripheral blood, obtained in a trial of Ad26.COV2.S vaccine versus placebo. The receptor chain draws on TRBV7-2 and TRBJ2-1; no D segment can be confidently identified. The CDR3 reads as follows: CASSSPYLEQFF. The bases read TGTGCCAGCAGCTCCCCGTACTTGGAGCAGTTCTTC.